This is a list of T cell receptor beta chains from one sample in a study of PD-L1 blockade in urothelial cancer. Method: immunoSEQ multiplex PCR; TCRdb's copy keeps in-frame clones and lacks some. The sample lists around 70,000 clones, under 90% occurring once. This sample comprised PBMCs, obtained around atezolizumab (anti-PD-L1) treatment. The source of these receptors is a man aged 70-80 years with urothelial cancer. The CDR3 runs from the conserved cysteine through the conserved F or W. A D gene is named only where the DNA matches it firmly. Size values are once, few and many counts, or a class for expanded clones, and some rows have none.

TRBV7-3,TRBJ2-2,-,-,TGTGCCAGCAGCCAACAGGGTTACACCGGGGAGCTGTTTTTT,CASSQQGYTGELFF
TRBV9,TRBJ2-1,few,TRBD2,TGTGCCAGCAGCGTAGTTAGCGGGAGCTGGAATGAGCAGTTCTTC,CASSVVSGSWNEQFF
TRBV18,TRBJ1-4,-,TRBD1,TGTGCCAGCTATTCCGGGACAGTCGGCGAAAAACTGTTTTTT,CASYSGTVGEKLFF
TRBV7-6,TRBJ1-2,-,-,TGTGCCAGCAGCTTAGCAGTCGGCGAGACAGCCTATGGCTACACCTTC,CASSLAVGETAYGYTF
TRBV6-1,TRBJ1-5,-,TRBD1,TGTGCCAGCAGTTTAAGCACAGGGGTCCCCCAGCCCCAGCATTTT,CASSLSTGVPQPQHF
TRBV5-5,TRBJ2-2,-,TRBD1,TGTGCCAGCAGCGCTCCTTGGGGGCAGGGGGCCGGGGAGCTGTTTTTT,CASSAPWGQGAGELFF
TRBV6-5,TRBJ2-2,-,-,TGTGCCAGCAGTTCCCCGGGCGGGAAGAACACCGGGGAGCTGTTTTTT,CASSSPGGKNTGELFF
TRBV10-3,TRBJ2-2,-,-,TGTGCCCGGGGAGGAGCAGGGTGGACCGGGGAGCTGTTTTTT,CARGGAGWTGELFF
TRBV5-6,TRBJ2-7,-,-,TGTGCCAGCAGCTTACAGGTCTACGAGCAGTACTTC,CASSLQVYEQYF
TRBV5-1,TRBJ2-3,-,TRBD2,TGCGCCAGCAGCCCTCTAACGGGGGGGACAGATACGCAGTATTTT,CASSPLTGGTDTQYF
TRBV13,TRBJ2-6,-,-,TGTGCCAGCAGCTTAGTGACGGGTACTGGGGCCAACGTCCTGACTTTC,CASSLVTGTGANVLTF
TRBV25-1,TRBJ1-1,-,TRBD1,TGTGCCAGCACTACAGGGGGCAACACTGAAGCTTTCTTT,CASTTGGNTEAFF
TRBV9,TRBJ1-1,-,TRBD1,TGTGCCAGCAGCGTGACGGGACAGGGAGACACTGAAGCTTTCTTT,CASSVTGQGDTEAFF
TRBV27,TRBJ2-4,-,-,TGTGCCAGCAGTAGGGGGGGTAGAGGAAACATTCAGTACTTC,CASSRGGRGNIQYF
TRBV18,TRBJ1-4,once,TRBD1,TGTGCCAGCTCAGCACAGGGGGCCGTATTCGAAAAACTGTTTTTT,CASSAQGAVFEKLFF
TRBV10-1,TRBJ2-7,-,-,TGCGCCAGCAGTGAGGGGGCGAGCGAGCAGTACTTC,CASSEGASEQYF
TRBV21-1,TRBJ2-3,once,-,TGTGCCAGCAGCAGGTGGTCGGACCGGGGTCCCGCACCCCGGCGCACAGATACGCAGTATTTT,CASSRWSDRGPAPRRTDTQYF
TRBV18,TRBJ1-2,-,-,TGTGCCAGCTCACCGCTCGGAGTTAACTATGGCTACACCTTC,CASSPLGVNYGYTF
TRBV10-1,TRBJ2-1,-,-,TGCGCCAGCAGTGAGTTGCGGGGTGGGGTGAGTGAGCAGTTCTTC,CASSELRGGVSEQFF
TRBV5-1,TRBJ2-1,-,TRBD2,TGCGCCAGCAGCTTGGTGCTAGCGGGAGGGCGATTTGATGAGCAGTTCTTC,CASSLVLAGGRFDEQFF
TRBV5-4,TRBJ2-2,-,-,TGTGCCAGCAGCCCCCGTATTGTAGCGAACACCGGGGAGCTGTTTTTT,CASSPRIVANTGELFF
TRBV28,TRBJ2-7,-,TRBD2,TGTGCCAGCAGTTTACAACCGGGGGGGTCCTACGAGCAGTACTTC,CASSLQPGGSYEQYF
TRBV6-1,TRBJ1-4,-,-,TGTGCCAGCACCGGGGGGGAAAAACTGTTTTTT,CASTGGEKLFF
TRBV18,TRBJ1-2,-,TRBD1,TGTGCCAGCTCACCAGCCGGGACAGGGGGCTCCTATGGCTACACCTTC,CASSPAGTGGSYGYTF
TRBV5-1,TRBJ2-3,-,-,TGCGCCAGCAGCCCCCGACAGGATACGCAGTATTTT,CASSPRQDTQYF
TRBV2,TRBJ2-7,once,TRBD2,TGTGCCAGCAGAGGTAGCGGGAGATACGAGCAGTACTTC,CASRGSGRYEQYF
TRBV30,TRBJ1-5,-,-,TGTGCCTGGAGTTTGGCAGGGGTTCAGCCCCAGCATTTT,CAWSLAGVQPQHF
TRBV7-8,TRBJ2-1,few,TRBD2,TGTGCCAGCAGCTTAACGGGGAGCGGGAGGGCCGGTGAGCAGTTCTTC,CASSLTGSGRAGEQFF
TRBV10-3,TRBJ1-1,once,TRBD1,TGTGCCATTCGACAGGGGATGGAAACTGAAGCTTTCTTT,CAIRQGMETEAFF
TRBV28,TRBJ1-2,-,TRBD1,TGTGCCAGCAGTTTATCCTCAACAGGGGACTATGGCTACACCTTC,CASSLSSTGDYGYTF
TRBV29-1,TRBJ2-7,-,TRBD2,TGCAGCCCCGGGAGGGAGGACGAGCAGTACTTC,CSPGREDEQYF
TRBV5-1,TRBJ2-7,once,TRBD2,TGCGCCAGCAGCTTGGTAGGTCTAGCGGGGGCTCGGGACGAGCAGTACTTC,CASSLVGLAGARDEQYF